This T cell receptor beta chain was sequenced in a study of T cells after yellow fever vaccination. Findings and limits, study-wide: Contamination by abundant bulk-population clonotypes could be present in FACS-sorted repertoires. Post-booster repertoires again held most primary-vaccination clones (roughly 95% CD4, roughly 89% CD8).

The study made its TCR cDNA through 5'RACE template switching. That step introduced a universal primer site along with UMIs. TCRdb called the 5' RACE reads again in MiXCR, with one record for every CDR3 protein. Here the sample spans about 50,000 distinct CDR3 sequences, 7.4% being singletons. V was clipped by 2 bases and J by 3 bases; unmatched bases: 10. Germline V gene sequence: CDR1 MNHEY, CDR2 SVGAGI. There are 17 residues in the CDR3. This clonotype appeared many times. The antigen remains undetermined. The sample was CD8+ T cells sorted from PBMCs, taken approximately 15 days after the first yellow fever vaccination. The clonotype originates from a young man who received the YFV17D yellow fever vaccine. This chain connects TRBV6-5 to TRBJ2-1; 7 bases are a match to TRBD2. CDR3 in amino acids: CASSYVDRSGRYNEQFF. In DNA, the CDR3 is TGTGCCAGCAGTTACGTGGATCGTAGCGGGCGCTACAATGAGCAGTTCTTC.